This TCR beta chain is from a study of T-cell memory formation after mild COVID-19. Looking at the study overall: TCR clusters were largely donor specific. Study findings and constraints: The study found contracting CD4+ clones mainly in CM and EM and contracting CD8+ clones in EMRA. The pre-infection memory compartment contained some responding clones, suggesting cross-reactive memory joined.

From germline, CDR1 is LGHNA and CDR2 YSLEER. V trimming: 4 bases; J trimming: 2 bases; junction bases outside the gene matches: 8. The CDR3 is 17 residues long. From 5'RACE with constant-segment primers came TCR alpha and TCR beta cDNA libraries that carried sample barcodes and UMIs. Each CDR3 protein gets one entry after TCRdb re-called the 5' RACE reads with MiXCR. The table lists fewer than 95,000 distinct CDR3 sequences, more than 13% of them singletons, with around two fifths in the top ten. About this clonotype itself: As yet, its antigen is unknown.

Sequenced input: PBMCs or a T cell subset sorted from them (not recorded which). The rearrangement joins TRBV4-3 to TRBJ1-2, with TRBD1 matching 12 bases. This sequence was found in a young man who had mild COVID-19 (a few samples of this study predate the infection). Cell type and time point are not known. This CDR3 reads CASSLWDRGQKNYGYTF. Written as DNA, the CDR3 is TGCGCCAGCAGCCTATGGGACAGGGGGCAAAAGAACTATGGCTACACCTTC.